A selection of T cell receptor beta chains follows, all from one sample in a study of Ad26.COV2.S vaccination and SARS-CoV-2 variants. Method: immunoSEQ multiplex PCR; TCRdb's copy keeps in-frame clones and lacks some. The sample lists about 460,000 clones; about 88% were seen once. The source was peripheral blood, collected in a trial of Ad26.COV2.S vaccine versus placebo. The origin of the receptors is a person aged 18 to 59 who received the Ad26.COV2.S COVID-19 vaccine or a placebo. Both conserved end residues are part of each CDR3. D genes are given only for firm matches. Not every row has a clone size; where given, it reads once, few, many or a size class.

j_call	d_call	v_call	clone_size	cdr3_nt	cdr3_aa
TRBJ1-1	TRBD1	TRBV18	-	TGTGCCAGCTCACCAATAGCCGGACAGGGGGTATGGCTGAACACTGAAGCTTTCTTT	CASSPIAGQGVWLNTEAFF
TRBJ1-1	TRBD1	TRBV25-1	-	TGTGCCAGCAGTGTGACAGGGTACACTGAAGCTTTCTTT	CASSVTGYTEAFF
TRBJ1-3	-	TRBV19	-	TGTGCCAGTCTCCGCAGGGCCGGCTCTGGAAACACCATATATTTT	CASLRRAGSGNTIYF
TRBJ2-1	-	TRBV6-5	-	TGTGCCAGCAGTTACGTGGGAGCACCGTTGTCCAATGAGCAGTTCTTC	CASSYVGAPLSNEQFF
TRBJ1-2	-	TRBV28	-	TGTGCCATCAACCCCCAAGGCAATTCTTATGGCTACACCTTC	CAINPQGNSYGYTF
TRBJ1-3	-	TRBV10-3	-	TGTGCCATCAGTGACGTAGTCTCTGGAAACACCATATATTTT	CAISDVVSGNTIYF
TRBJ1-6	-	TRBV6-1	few	TGTGCCAGCAGTGAAAATGCCCTCTATAATTCACCCCTCCACTTT	CASSENALYNSPLHF
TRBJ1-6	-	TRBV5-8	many	TGTGCCAGCAGCTTCCCACAGGGCGCCTCACCCCTCCACTTT	CASSFPQGASPLHF
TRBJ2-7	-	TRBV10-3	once	TGTGCCATCAGTGAGTCGGAGGGTTACTCCTACGAGCAGTACTTC	CAISESEGYSYEQYF
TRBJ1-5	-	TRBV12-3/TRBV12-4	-	TGTGCCAGCAGTCGAGACAGGAATCAGCCCCAGCATTTT	CASSRDRNQPQHF
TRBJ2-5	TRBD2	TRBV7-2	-	TGTGCCAGCAGCCCCCAGCAGCGGGGGACCCAAGAGACCCAGTACTTC	CASSPQQRGTQETQYF
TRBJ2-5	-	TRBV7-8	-	TGTGCCAGCAGCTCAACCAGGGTATCGTCTCAAGAGACCCAGTACTTC	CASSSTRVSSQETQYF
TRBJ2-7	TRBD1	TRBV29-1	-	TGCAGCGCCCAACAGGGGGCGGGCAGGTACGAGCAGTACTTC	CSAQQGAGRYEQYF
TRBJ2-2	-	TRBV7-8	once	TGTGCCAGCAGCCCCATGAACACCGGGGAGCTGTTTTTT	CASSPMNTGELFF
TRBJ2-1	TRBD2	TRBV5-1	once	TGCGCCAGCAGCTCACAGACCGGGACTAGAAGTGTGGTGGAGCAGTTCTTC	CASSSQTGTRSVVEQFF
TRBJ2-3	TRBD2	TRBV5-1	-	TGCGCCAGCAGCTTGGAAGGCCTAGCGGGCACAGATACGCAGTATTTT	CASSLEGLAGTDTQYF
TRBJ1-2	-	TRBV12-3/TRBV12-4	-	TGTGCCAGCAGTTTGCTGGGATCCTATGGCTACACCTTC	CASSLLGSYGYTF
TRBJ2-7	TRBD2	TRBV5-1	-	TGCGCCAGCAGAACCCCGGGACTAGCGGGAGGAGAGCAGTACTTC	CASRTPGLAGGEQYF
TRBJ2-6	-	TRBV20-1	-	TGCAGTGCTAGTGACAAGGGAGTCAAGTCTGGGGCCAACGTCCTGACTTTC	CSASDKGVKSGANVLTF
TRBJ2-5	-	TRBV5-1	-	TGCGCCAGCAGCCAAGAGTCGACCGAAGAGACCCAGTACTTC	CASSQESTEETQYF
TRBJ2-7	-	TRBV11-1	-	TGTGCCAGCAGCTTAGCCGGGACAAACCTCTACGAGCAGTACTTC	CASSLAGTNLYEQYF
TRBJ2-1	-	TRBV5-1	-	TGCGCCAGCAGGCAACAGGGAGTCGACAATGAGCAGTTCTTC	CASRQQGVDNEQFF
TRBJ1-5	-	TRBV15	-	TGTGCCACCAGCGTAGACAGTATTTCTCAGCCCCAGCATTTT	CATSVDSISQPQHF
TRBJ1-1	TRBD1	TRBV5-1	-	TGCGCCAGCAGCACGGGACAGGGTCCGATGGCTGAAGCTTTCTTT	CASSTGQGPMAEAFF
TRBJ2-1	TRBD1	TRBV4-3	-	TGCGCCAGCAGCCGCCAACAGGGGAAAACCTACAATGAGCAGTTCTTC	CASSRQQGKTYNEQFF
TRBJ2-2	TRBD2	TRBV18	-	TGTGCCAGCTCACCATTGGGACTAGCGGGATTCACCGGGGAGCTGTTTTTT	CASSPLGLAGFTGELFF
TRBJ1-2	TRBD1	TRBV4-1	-	TGCGCCAGCAGCCAATCGGGGACAGGGGCTTTCTATGGCTACACCTTC	CASSQSGTGAFYGYTF
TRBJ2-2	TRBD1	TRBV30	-	TGTGCCTGGAGTCGGACAGGGGGCAGCACCGGGGAGCTGTTTTTT	CAWSRTGGSTGELFF
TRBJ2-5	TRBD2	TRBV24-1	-	TGTGCCACCAGTGACCAGGGACTAGCGGGTGAGCAAGAGACCCAGTACTTC	CATSDQGLAGEQETQYF
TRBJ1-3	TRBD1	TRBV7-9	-	TGTGCCAGCAGCGCAAGACAGGGGACTGGAAACACCATATATTTT	CASSARQGTGNTIYF
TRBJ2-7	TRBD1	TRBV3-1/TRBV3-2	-	TGTGCCAGCAGCCAGATGGCAGGGGGTAACGAGCAGTACTTC	CASSQMAGGNEQYF
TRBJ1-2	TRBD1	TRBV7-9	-	TGTGCCAGCGGGACAGCTAACTATGGCTACACCTTC	CASGTANYGYTF
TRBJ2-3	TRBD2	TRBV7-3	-	TGTGCCAGCAGCCGGGGACTAGCGGCCCGCACAGATACGCAGTATTTT	CASSRGLAARTDTQYF
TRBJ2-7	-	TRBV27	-	TGTGCCAGCAGTTTTGGAGGGTACGAGCAGTACTTC	CASSFGGYEQYF
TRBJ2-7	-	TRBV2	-	TGTGCCAATGGGGACTCCCAAGGAGGCTACGAGCAGTACTTC	CANGDSQGGYEQYF
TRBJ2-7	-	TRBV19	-	TGTGCCAGTAGCCGGGACTCTTCCTACGAGCAGTACTTC	CASSRDSSYEQYF